A single TCR beta chain is shown here with its context. This clone showed up just a few times. There is no known antigen for this receptor. Per-base qualities were not stored, and no clone one base away is much larger. Whole blood was collected in K2EDTA tubes by collaborating institutions according to the institutions' own protocols. For TCRbeta analysis, collaborators shipped samples in one of three forms: frozen whole blood, isolated PBMCs, or DNA extracted from either of those sample types. From a lookup of the germline V gene, CDR1 and CDR2 are SGHRS and YFSETQ. Deletion took 4 bases off V and 0 bases off J, with a span of 10 bases between the germline ends. There are 14 amino acids in the CDR3, from cysteine to phenylalanine inclusive. Only the CDR3 DNA stays, 42 bases, in frame from base 1. The immunoSEQ Assay, a bias-controlled multiplex PCR, was used to amplify TCRbeta CDR3 regions from genomic DNA. Per the original workflow: The number of nucleated cells in each sample was estimated by amplification of reference gene primers within the assay. Sequence reads were collapsed and filtered to measure the absolute abundance of every unique TCRbeta CDR3 rearrangement. For each sample, productive Simpson clonality was calculated by taking the square root of Simpson's diversity index across productive rearrangements. Imported from immuneACCESS, the table was reduced by TCRdb to in-frame sequences with V and J called. These copies leave out some clones; in studies compared against another copy, an unresolved V gene accounts for under half, and the cause of the remainder is not known. V and J calls and clone size are as listed in that table; D and trimming were resolved from the DNA. The sample records under 300,000 clones, 70% to 75% of which are singletons. The ten largest account for approximately 3.2% of the sample.

The data were obtained in a study of blood T cell repertoires in COVID-19 (dated by TCRdb to the early 2020s). A note on the overall study: The collaborator samples originated in the United States, Italy and Spain and spanned the acute and convalescent phases of COVID-19. The material from the prospective study consisted of cDNA or gDNA derived from T cells, B-cell-depleted T cells, or PBMCs. Deeply sampled blood TCRbeta repertoires from subjects exposed to, actively infected with, or recovered from COVID-19 were included in the dataset. The repertoires were released in a freely available public database intended as a resource for research on the immune response to SARS-CoV-2. The samples were drawn from the first 160 participants of the ongoing ImmuneRACE study and from 1,254 subjects provided by 6 global collaborators. Sample metadata almost always included a de-identified subject ID, COVID-19 status, age in years and sex. HLA class I and class II types, where available, came from metadata supplied by the sample provider rather than from assay-based typing. Points the paper makes about the study in general: The quantity of clinical and demographic metadata differed by source and by participant and was supplied without curation.

The chain couples TRBV5-1 to TRBJ1-1, and perhaps TRBD1 as D gene, on 6 matching bases. The sample comprised peripheral blood. This TCR was sampled from a woman at least 80 years old with acute or convalescent COVID-19. For the CDR3, the sequence is CASSNGQMNTEAFF. The base sequence is TGCGCCAGCAGCAACGGACAGATGAACACTGAAGCTTTCTTT.